Shown below are 22 T cell receptor beta chains from a single sample sequenced in a study of early T cells in non-severe SARS-CoV-2 infection. TCRdb reprocessed the 5' RACE reads via MiXCR and lists one record per CDR3 protein. Here the sample spans 85,000 to 100,000 distinct CDR3 sequences, 11% being singletons. Sample: whole blood, taken at baseline. The origin of the receptors is an adult who was a healthcare worker with PCR-confirmed SARS-CoV-2 infection or an uninfected control (not recorded which).

This clonotype was observed at least ten times. CDR3: CASSPTGGTPYEQYF. Here the CDR3 DNA reads TGTGCCAGCAGCCCAACAGGGGGAACCCCCTACGAGCAGTACTTC. The V call is TRBV7-3, the J call TRBJ2-7; TRBD1 agrees at 8 bases. This CDR3 contains 15 residues. Losses at the gene ends were 5 bases for V and 2 bases for J; bases not matched to a gene: 8. Per the germline V gene, CDR1 is SGHTA and CDR2 is FQGTGA.

This clonotype appeared a few times. V usage is TRBV10-3 and J usage is TRBJ2-7; 9 positions agree with TRBD1. With 6 bases clipped from V and 3 bases from J, the junction kept 6 bases outside the gene matches. CDR1 and CDR2 (germline): ENHRY, SYGVKD. This CDR3 is 14 amino acids long. The CDR3 here is CAISLETGGYEQYF. The CDR3 nucleotides read TGTGCCATCAGCTTGGAGACAGGGGGCTACGAGCAGTACTTC.

Only a few counts were recorded for this clonotype. The chain couples TRBV11-2 to TRBJ1-4; D might be TRBD1 (6 bases). Trimming pared 6 bases from V and 8 bases from J, leaving 19 bases between. The germline gives CDR1 SGHAT, CDR2 FQNNGV. The CDR3 is 15 amino acids. The DNA of the CDR3 is TGTGCCAGCAGGAGCGGGCAGGGGAGGAGGGAAAAACTGTTTTTT. This gives the protein CASRSGQGRREKLFF.

This chain joins TRBV20-1 and TRBJ1-1; D not resolved. V was trimmed by 6 bases and J by 0 bases, leaving 14 bases between them. CDR1 is DFQATT, CDR2 SNEGSKA, per germline (reference sequence). The CDR3 is 14 amino acids. The CDR3 region is CSAPLGNLNTEAFF. As DNA, the CDR3 is TGCAGTGCACCGCTCGGCAACCTGAACACTGAAGCTTTCTTT.

This clonotype has a handful of counts. The chain has TRBV20-1 and TRBJ2-1; possible D gene TRBD2, 6 bases. Per germline, CDR1 DFQATT and CDR2 SNEGSKA (reference sequence). The CDR3 extends over 15 amino acids. Trimming stripped 4 bases from V and 0 bases from J, with 13 bases between. In DNA, the CDR3 is TGCAGTGCTATCGCTCTTAGCGGCTCCTACAATGAGCAGTTCTTC. It yields the protein CSAIALSGSYNEQFF.

J is TRBJ1-1 and V is TRBV7-9, with D possibly being TRBD1 (6 bases). The V end was cut by 1 base, the J end by 6 bases, with 12 bases between. The CDR3 extends over 14 amino acids. The germline V gene has CDR1 SEHNR and CDR2 FQNEAQ (reference sequence). The CDR3 DNA is TGTGCCAGCAGCTTAGGAACAGGGACCGCTGAAGCTTTCTTT. Protein: CASSLGTGTAEAFF. Using reference TRBV7-9 and TRBJ1-1 for the parts outside the CDR3, the full variable domain is DTGVSQNPRHKITKRGQNVTFRCDPISEHNRLYWYRQTLGQGPEFLTYFQNEAQLEKSRLLSDRFSAERPKGSFSTLEIQRTEQGDSAMYLCASSLGTGTAEAFFGQGTRLTVV.

Many counts were recorded for this clonotype. The V gene is TRBV20-1, the J gene TRBJ1-2, with D maybe TRBD1 (5 bases). The CDR3 covers 13 residues. V lost 5 bases, J lost 4 bases, and 14 bases lay in between. The germline V gene encodes CDR1 DFQATT and CDR2 SNEGSKA (reference sequence). The CDR3 here is CSAADSRSYGYTF. In DNA form, the CDR3 reads TGCAGTGCTGCCGACAGCAGAAGCTATGGCTACACCTTC.

There are a few counts of this clonotype. This chain connects TRBV29-1 to TRBJ1-4; D is unresolved. V lost 4 bases to trimming and J lost 7 bases, with 7 bases between them. CDR1 and CDR2 (germline): SQVTM, ANQGSEA. The CDR3 runs 11 residues. The CDR3 DNA is TGCAGCGTTGGCCAGACTGAAAAACTGTTTTTT. Translation: CSVGQTEKLFF.

The J gene is TRBJ2-3, the V gene TRBV3-1; D remains unclear. V lost 1 base, J lost 6 bases, and 11 bases lay in between. The CDR3 runs to 14 residues. The V gene's germline CDR1 is LGHDT and CDR2 YNNKEL (reference sequence). Here the CDR3 reads CASSQGIVWDTQYF. The CDR3 nucleotides are TGTGCCAGCAGCCAAGGGATAGTTTGGGATACGCAGTATTTT.

This clonotype has just one count. Germline is not matched at one junction end, which may reflect a read error. V and J are TRBV19 and TRBJ2-1; D might be TRBD2 (6 bases). The length of the CDR3 is 15 residues. Germline loops: CDR1 LNHDA, CDR2 SQIVND (reference sequence). In DNA form, the CDR3 reads TGTGCCAGTAGTATCACTGCCGGGAGCTACGATGAGCAGTTCTTC. Amino acid sequence: CASSITAGSYDEQFF.

This clonotype was detected only a few times. This rearrangement joins TRBV14 to TRBJ1-2; 7 nucleotides align to TRBD1. Losses at the gene ends were 1 base for V and 4 bases for J; bases not matched to a gene: 9. This CDR3 has 16 amino acids. Germline loops: CDR1 SGHDN, CDR2 FVKESK. The CDR3 reads CASSQATGQRGYGYTF. The CDR3 region has the DNA TGTGCCAGCAGCCAAGCGACAGGGCAAAGGGGCTATGGCTACACCTTC. The full variable domain, rest sourced from reference TRBV14 and TRBJ1-2, is EAGVTQFPSHSVIEKGQTVTLRCDPISGHDNLYWYRRVMGKEIKFLLHFVKESKQDESGMPNNRFLAERTGGTYSTLKVQPAELEDSGVYFCASSQATGQRGYGYTFGSGTRLTVV.

This clonotype was seen at least ten times. The chain has TRBV20-1 and TRBJ1-4; D ambiguous. V was pared by 6 bases and J by 3 bases, with 8 bases between. The CDR3 is 12 residues long. The germline V gene has CDR1 DFQATT and CDR2 SNEGSKA (reference sequence). CDR3 residues: CSAPAANEKLFF. The CDR3 bases are TGCAGTGCCCCCGCAGCTAATGAAAAACTGTTTTTT.

This clonotype was observed a handful of times. This chain uses TRBV10-1 with TRBJ2-2; 7 bases map to TRBD1. The CDR3 is made up of 14 amino acids. Trimming cost V 6 bases and J 1 base; bases outside gene matches: 2. CDR1 is WNHNN and CDR2 is SYGVQD in the germline V gene (reference sequence). CDR3 residues: CASRQGENTGELFF. The CDR3 bases are TGCGCCAGCAGGCAGGGGGAGAACACCGGGGAGCTGTTTTTT.

This clonotype occurred many times. The chain couples TRBV5-4 to TRBJ1-2, with 7 bases identical to TRBD1. Germline V gene data show CDR1 as SGHNT and CDR2 as YYREEE (reference sequence). This CDR3 region has 16 residues. V was pared by 0 bases and J by 7 bases, with 12 bases of the junction left unmatched. In DNA form, the CDR3 reads TGTGCCAGCAGCTTGGCGGACAGACAGGGATTTGGTGGCTACACCTTC. It codes for CASSLADRQGFGGYTF.

This clonotype was counted at least ten times. The genes are TRBV7-2 and TRBJ2-1; D perhaps matches TRBD2 (5 bases). From germline, CDR1 is SGHTA and CDR2 FQGNSA. This CDR3 comprises 16 residues. V lost 4 bases, J lost 7 bases, and 20 bases lay in between. The CDR3 nucleotides read TGTGCCAGCAGCTCAACCACCTCCGGGAATAGGAATGAGCAGTTCTTC. The encoded protein is CASSSTTSGNRNEQFF.

This clonotype was seen a few times. This chain uses TRBV5-4 with TRBJ2-7; 10 bases match TRBD2. Germline trimming cut 3 bases from V and 2 bases from J; bases unmatched to any gene: 2. CDR3 size: 14 residues. The V gene's germline CDR1 is SGHNT and CDR2 YYREEE (reference sequence). CDR3 amino acids: CASSSGLATYEQYF. In DNA, the CDR3 is TGTGCCAGCAGCTCGGGACTAGCGACCTACGAGCAGTACTTC.

The chain employs TRBV14 and TRBJ2-1, with 8 bases aligning to TRBD2. Germline V lookup: CDR1 SGHDN, CDR2 FVKESK. This CDR3 contains 13 residues. V lost 2 bases and J lost 9; bases outside the gene matches: 3. The CDR3 bases are TGTGCCAGCAGCCAACGACTAGCGACTGAGCAGTTCTTC. This gives the protein CASSQRLATEQFF.

This chain joins TRBV3-1 and TRBJ2-5; no firm D call. The V end lost 3 bases, the J end lost 5 bases, and 16 bases lay between the germline ends. This CDR3 has 15 residues. From germline, CDR1 is LGHDT and CDR2 YNNKEL (reference sequence). CDR3 DNA: TGTGCCAGCAGCCATTTGACGGAGTACCGGGAGACCCAGTACTTC. Translating gives CASSHLTEYRETQYF.

The rearrangement uses TRBV4-3 and TRBJ2-7; no clear D gene. Per the germline V gene, CDR1 is LGHNA and CDR2 is YSLEER. The CDR3 consists of 13 residues. Trimming removed 0 bases from V and 5 bases from J, with 8 bases in between. CDR3 in DNA: TGCGCCAGCAGCCAAGATCGGCAGAACGAGCAGTACTTC. Amino acid sequence: CASSQDRQNEQYF.

The chain couples TRBV27 to TRBJ2-3, with 8 bases lining up with TRBD2. V trimming: 7 bases; J trimming: 3 bases; junction bases outside the gene matches: 21. The CDR3 covers 19 residues. Germline-derived CDR1 and CDR2 are MNHEY and SMNVEV (reference sequence). The CDR3 loop is CASTLILSIAGLGTDTQYF. For the CDR3, the DNA is TGTGCCAGCACCTTAATCCTCTCTATAGCGGGACTGGGGACAGATACGCAGTATTTT.

The rearrangement joins TRBV4-2 to TRBJ2-3, with D perhaps TRBD2 (6 bases). Germline V lookup: CDR1 LGHNA, CDR2 YNFKEQ. This CDR3 is 15 amino acids long. V was shortened by 1 base and J by 5 bases, with 13 bases between the two germline ends. The DNA of the CDR3 is TGTGCCAGCAGCCAAGTTGGGGGGTCTGTAGATACGCAGTATTTT. It encodes CASSQVGGSVDTQYF.

The J gene is TRBJ2-1, the V gene TRBV13; the match to TRBD1 covers 9 bases. This CDR3 has 15 residues. Germline values: CDR1 PRHDT, CDR2 FYEKMQ (reference sequence). V dropped 4 bases and J dropped 9; count of bases not matched to a gene: 10. The CDR3 sequence: CASSSSGTGKVEQFF. In DNA, the CDR3 is TGTGCCAGCAGCTCCTCCGGGACAGGGAAGGTTGAGCAGTTCTTC.